This entry is about one TCR beta chain. This receptor's antigen is unknown. No much larger clonotype is one base removed from it; base qualities were not supplied. The library relied on 5' RACE. Sequencing was performed on an Illumina HiSeq 2500. A second roughly 6 to 11 cycle PCR used a sample-barcoded 5' primer and a J-beta primer mix. A template-switch 5' adaptor carrying 12 random nucleotides introduced a unique molecular identifier onto each TCR beta cDNA molecule. Each sample yielded at least 2.5 million CDR3-containing paired-end reads. All of the RNA was converted into first-strand cDNA using the Mint cDNA synthesis kit, with a TRBC-specific oligonucleotide serving as the primer. After uracil-DNA glycosylase treatment, a first 18-cycle PCR used universal primers M1SS and BC2_uni_R on all cDNA. In the source study's methods: For normalization, 1 million high-quality reads, each with a distinct molecular identifier, were randomly selected from each sample. Reads sharing molecular identifiers were discarded rather than binned into consensus sequences. CDR3 identification, clonotype clustering and error correction used MiTCR with a Q25 quality threshold and the strictest error-elimination algorithm. A nonparametric unseen species model using Euler transformation provided a lower-bound estimate of total TCR beta diversity. The raw public data were reprocessed by TCRdb itself: fastp quality trimming at Q25, MiXCR clonotype calling, in-frame beta chains only. Entries that share a CDR3 protein sequence are merged under the most common genes and DNA. None of the V and J calls come from the authors' own analysis; TCRdb made them. The sample table records around 800,000 distinct CDR3 sequences; approximately 55% of these occur just once. The ten largest account for approximately 40% of the sample.

The CDR3 starts with the cysteine, ends with the phenylalanine, and has 10 residues. Solely the CDR3 DNA is kept, with 30 bases framed from the first base. The V end loses 7 bases and the J end loses 8 bases, and a stretch of 9 bases separates them. For CDR1 and CDR2, the germline V gene lists SQVTM and ANQGSEA. The approximately 39 donors, aged roughly 6 to 95 years, were systemically healthy Caucasian individuals from Russia. Each donor gave ten milliliters of peripheral blood, collected into EDTA-treated Vacutainer tubes. Ficoll-Paque density-gradient centrifugation was used to isolate PBMCs, with at least 6.5 million obtained per sample. Trizol reagent was used to extract total RNA from PBMCs, with at least 6 micrograms per sample. For every donor, flow cytometry on a PBMC aliquot measured the percentage of naive CD45RAhigh/CD27high T cells. The source of the sample is a study of blood T cells in healthy people across ages (dated by TCRdb to 2014 to 2015). General notes on the study: In model experiments, roughly one uniquely barcoded TCR beta cDNA molecule per two T cells was captured by template switching. Using deep sequencing normalized with unique cDNA molecular identifiers, the study measured how TCR beta repertoire diversity changes with age. The donors were divided into four age groups: young (average roughly 15 years), middle-aged (under 40), aged (approximately 62) and long-lived (around 87). Donors of different ages were randomly distributed across sequencing lanes to avoid experimental bias. The study analyzed two additional independent replicas of 1 million unique cDNA reads from the same blood draw for two donors, one aged 18 to 29 and one aged 80 or older. On the study overall, not on this receptor specifically: Because the CMV infection status of the donors was unknown, age-related changes in expanded clonotypes may potentially have been confounded. As age increased, observed TCR beta diversity per million T cells dropped in a roughly linear way, and a significant reduction was already evident by age 40. Total diversity estimates from one million sequenced T cells were considered lower bounds and underestimates. Since profiling was done on bulk unsorted PBMCs, naive and antigen-experienced compartments could not be conclusively compared. The percentage of naive T cells measured by flow cytometry correlated strongly with observed TCR beta diversity. Compared with the aged group, the long-lived group had more naive CD4+ T cells, fewer expanded clones and increased TCR diversity, a pattern suggesting age selection.

The TCR comes from an elderly man in good health. In this chain, TRBV29-1 is recombined with TRBJ2-1; tentative D gene TRBD2, with 5 bases matching. Sequencing input: blood. The DNA is TGCAGCGGGGCGAGGGATGAGCAGTTCTTC. It codes for CSGARDEQFF.